A single sample is the source of the 10 T cell receptor beta chains below, sequenced in a study of CD8 T cells in Susac syndrome. Random-hexamer reverse transcription was applied to about 0.45 to 1 ug RNA. In TCRdb, the immunoSEQ multiplex PCR reads were re-called with MiXCR into one record per CDR3 protein. The repertoire holds under 85,000 distinct CDR3 sequences, with roughly 92% as singletons. Material: CD8+ T cells from PBMCs. Receptor source: a human donor with Susac syndrome.

The chain combines TRBV5-1 with TRBJ2-3; D is perhaps TRBD1 or TRBD2 (5 bases each). The V gene lost 4 bases and the J gene lost 0 bases, with 12 bases spanning the gap. Per germline, CDR1 SGHRS and CDR2 YFSETQ. There are 15 residues in the CDR3. CDR3 region: CASSLSGGSTDTQYF. CDR3 DNA sequence: TGCGCCAGCAGCCTATCTGGGGGAAGCACAGATACGCAGTATTTT.

The CDR3 loop reads CASMTARLYEQYF. Written as DNA, the CDR3 is TGTGCCAGTATGACGGCCAGGTTGTACGAGCAGTACTTC. The chain links TRBV19 to TRBJ2-7; D gene uncertain. The germline gives CDR1 LNHDA, CDR2 SQIVND (reference sequence). Deletions cut 7 bases from V and 4 bases from J, with 14 bases between. This CDR3 region has 13 residues.

This clonotype has only one observation. The V call is TRBV20-1, the J call TRBJ2-2; D may be TRBD1 or TRBD2 (5 bases each). Germline-derived CDR1 and CDR2 are DFQATT and SNEGSKA (reference sequence). V lost 1 base and J lost 0, with 9 bases in between. The CDR3 consists of 15 residues. The CDR3 DNA reads TGCAGTGCTAGAGGAGAGGGGACGAACACCGGGGAGCTGTTTTTT. This codes for CSARGEGTNTGELFF.

The chain recombines TRBV12-3 or TRBV12-4 with TRBJ2-7; 7 nucleotides match TRBD1. The CDR3 spans 14 residues. The V segment lost 5 bases and the J segment 2 bases; nucleotides outside the gene matches: 6. CDR3 sequence reads: CASSPRQGPYEQYF. The CDR3 nucleotides read TGTGCCAGCAGTCCCCGACAGGGTCCCTACGAGCAGTACTTC.

V and J are TRBV4-2 and TRBJ1-1; unclear D gene. Germline V CDR1 and CDR2: LGHNA, YNFKEQ. CDR3 length: 15 residues. Trimming left V 0 bases short and J 1 base short, with 9 bases between. In nucleotides, the CDR3 is TGTGCCAGCAGCCAAGATCTGGCTAGGAACACTGAAGCTTTCTTT. Amino acid sequence: CASSQDLARNTEAFF.

CDR3 in DNA: TGTGCCAGTAGTATGGGGTCTTCATTCTCCTACGAGCAGTACTTC. Its translation: CASSMGSSFSYEQYF. The chain employs TRBV19 and TRBJ2-7; D ambiguous. Trimming shortened V by 3 bases and J by 0 bases, and 12 bases separated the two germline ends. Germline values: CDR1 LNHDA, CDR2 SQIVND (reference sequence). The CDR3 has 15 residues.

In DNA form, the CDR3 reads TGTGCCAGCAGTTACAGTGGGGCAGGGGGGCAGCCCCAGCATTTT. Translating it yields CASSYSGAGGQPQHF. This chain joins TRBV6-5 and TRBJ1-5, with 7 bases fitting TRBD1. Trimming at V came to 2 bases and at J to 7 bases, leaving 8 bases not matched to a gene. Germline CDR1 reads MNHEY; CDR2 reads SVGAGI. This CDR3 has 15 residues.

The DNA for the CDR3 is TGTGCCAGCAGCTTATCAGTAGCGACGAACACCGGGGAGCTGTTTTTT. This gives the protein CASSLSVATNTGELFF. V gene TRBV7-9 combines with J gene TRBJ2-2; D might be TRBD2 (5 bases). Germline CDR1 is SEHNR and CDR2 is FQNEAQ (reference sequence). This CDR3 is 16 amino acids long. V was clipped by 2 bases and J by 0 bases, with 10 bases between them.

The chain has TRBV27 and TRBJ2-5; TRBD2 is a possible D gene (6 bases). This CDR3 contains 19 residues. Trimming shortened V by 4 bases and J by 5 bases, and 29 bases separated the two germline ends. Germline CDR1 reads MNHEY; CDR2 reads SMNVEV (reference sequence). The CDR3 is CASSSFGIGRGPPRETQYF. CDR3 nucleotide sequence: TGTGCCAGCAGTTCCTTCGGGATCGGGAGAGGCCCGCCTAGGGAGACCCAGTACTTC.

The chain recombines TRBV2 with TRBJ1-5; 10 nucleotides match TRBD1. CDR3 length: 16 amino acids. Per germline, CDR1 SNHLY and CDR2 FYNNEI. Losses at the gene ends were 3 bases for V and 7 bases for J; bases not matched to a gene: 9. Here the CDR3 DNA reads TGTGCCAGCAGTGACCCGGACAGGGGGGACGACCAGCCCCAGCATTTT. Encoded protein: CASSDPDRGDDQPQHF. Full variable domain (remainder filled in from reference TRBV2 and TRBJ1-5): EPEVTQTPSHQVTQMGQEVILRCVPISNHLYFYWYRQILGQKVEFLVSFYNNEISEKSEIFDDQFSVERPDGSNFTLKIRSTKLEDSAMYFCASSDPDRGDDQPQHFGDGTRLSIL.